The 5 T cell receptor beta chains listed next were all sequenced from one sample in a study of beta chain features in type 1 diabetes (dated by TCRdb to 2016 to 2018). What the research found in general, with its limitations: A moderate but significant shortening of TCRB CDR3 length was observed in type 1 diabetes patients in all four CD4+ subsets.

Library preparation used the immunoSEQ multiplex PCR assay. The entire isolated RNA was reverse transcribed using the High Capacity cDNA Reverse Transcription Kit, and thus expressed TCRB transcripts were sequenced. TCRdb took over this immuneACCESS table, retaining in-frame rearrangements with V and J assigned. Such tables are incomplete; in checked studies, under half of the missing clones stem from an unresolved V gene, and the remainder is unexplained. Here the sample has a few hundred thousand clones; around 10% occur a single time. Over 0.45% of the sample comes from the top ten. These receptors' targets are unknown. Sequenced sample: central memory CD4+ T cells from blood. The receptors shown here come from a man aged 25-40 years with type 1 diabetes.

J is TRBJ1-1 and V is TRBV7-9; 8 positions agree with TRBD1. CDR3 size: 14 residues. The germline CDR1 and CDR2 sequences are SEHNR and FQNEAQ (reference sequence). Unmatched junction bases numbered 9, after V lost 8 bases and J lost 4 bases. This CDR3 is CASGAGGLGTEAFF. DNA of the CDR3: TGTGCCAGCGGAGCAGGGGGCTTAGGCACTGAAGCTTTCTTT.

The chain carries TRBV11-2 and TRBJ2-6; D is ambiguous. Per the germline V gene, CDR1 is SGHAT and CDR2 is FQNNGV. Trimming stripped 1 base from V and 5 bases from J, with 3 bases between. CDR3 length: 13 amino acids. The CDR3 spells CASSLGWANVLTF. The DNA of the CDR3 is TGTGCCAGCAGCTTAGGATGGGCCAACGTCCTGACTTTC.

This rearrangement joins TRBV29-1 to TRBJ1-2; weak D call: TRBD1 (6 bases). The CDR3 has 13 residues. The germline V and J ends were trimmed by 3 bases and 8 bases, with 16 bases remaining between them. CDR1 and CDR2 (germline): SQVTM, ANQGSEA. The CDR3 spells CSVEFLQGGGYTF. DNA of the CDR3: TGCAGCGTTGAGTTCTTACAGGGAGGCGGCTACACCTTC.

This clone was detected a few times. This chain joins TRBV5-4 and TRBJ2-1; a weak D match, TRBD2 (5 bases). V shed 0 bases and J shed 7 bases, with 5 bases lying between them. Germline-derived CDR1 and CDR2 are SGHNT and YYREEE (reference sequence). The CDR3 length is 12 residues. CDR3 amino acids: CASSLGLNEQFF. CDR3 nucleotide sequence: TGTGCCAGCAGCTTGGGACTAAATGAGCAGTTCTTC. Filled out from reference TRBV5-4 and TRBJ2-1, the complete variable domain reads ETGVTQSPTHLIKTRGQQVTLRCSSQSGHNTVSWYQQALGQGPQFIFQYYREEENGRGNFPPRFSGLQFPNYSSELNVNALELDDSALYLCASSLGLNEQFFGPGTRLTVL.

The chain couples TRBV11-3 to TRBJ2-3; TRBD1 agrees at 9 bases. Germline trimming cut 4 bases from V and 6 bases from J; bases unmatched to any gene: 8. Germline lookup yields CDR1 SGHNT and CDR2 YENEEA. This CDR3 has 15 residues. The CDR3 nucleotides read TGTGCCAGCAGCTACGGGACAGGGAGTACGGATACGCAGTATTTT. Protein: CASSYGTGSTDTQYF.